This T cell receptor (beta chain) was obtained from a study of OX40 agonist ivuxolimab in advanced cancers. Study-level findings and limits: Some patients without response likewise showed low normalized clonal expansion. Among patients with partial responses at 0.1-3.0 mg/kg, clonal expansion was among the lowest. At doses 0.1 to 3.0 mg/kg, CD4+ and CD8+ clones expanded.

Between the trimmed V and J ends, which lost 6 bases and 1 base, there was a span of 15 bases. This CDR3 is built from 15 residues. CDR1 is SNHLY and CDR2 is FYNNEI in the germline V gene. In its sample, this clone was seen once. Its matching antigen is unknown. Sequencing used immunoSEQ multiplex PCR; TCRdb keeps in-frame clones, though not all of them. The repertoire holds over 40,000 clones, with around 86% as singletons. This sequence joins TRBV2 and TRBJ2-5; perhaps D is TRBD1 or TRBD2 (7 bases each). The sample here was CD4+ or CD8+ T cells sorted from blood, taken in a trial of the OX40 agonist ivuxolimab. The receptor was derived from an adult with an advanced solid tumor such as melanoma, head and neck, liver or kidney cancer. The CDR3 bases are TGTGCCAGCAGAGGGGGCAGCGGGACCCAAGAGACCCAGTACTTC. It encodes CASRGGSGTQETQYF.